Listed below are T cell receptor beta chains from one sample, sequenced in a study of T cell responses to AZD1222 COVID-19 vaccine. Libraries were prepared by immunoSEQ multiplex PCR; TCRdb keeps only in-frame clonotypes and omits some of them. The sample has 120,000 or so clones, about 90% seen once. The sequencing used peripheral blood, collected on day 0 of AZD1222 vaccination. The origin of the receptors is an adult in good health. CDR3s include the opening cysteine and the closing phenylalanine or tryptophan. Each record gives: CDR3 DNA, CDR3 protein, clone size, D gene, V gene, J gene. A D gene is named only where the DNA matches it firmly. Rows give clone size only sometimes, using once, few, many, or a class for an expanded clone.

CDR3nt: TGTGCCAGCAGCACACGAAGAGGGGACTATGGCTACACCTTC
CDR3aa: CASSTRRGDYGYTF
abundance: .
d_gene: .
v_gene: TRBV11-1
j_gene: TRBJ1-2

CDR3nt: TGTGCCAGCAGTCCAGGGAGGGGCTATGGCTACACCTTC
CDR3aa: CASSPGRGYGYTF
abundance: .
d_gene: .
v_gene: TRBV27
j_gene: TRBJ1-2

CDR3nt: TGTGCCAGCACCTTATGGGGCCTGAACACTGAAGCTTTCTTT
CDR3aa: CASTLWGLNTEAFF
abundance: few
d_gene: .
v_gene: TRBV7-2
j_gene: TRBJ1-1

CDR3nt: TGTGCCAGCAGCGCTCGAGGAGGTACAGGGGCGAACTATAATTCACCCCTCCACTTT
CDR3aa: CASSARGGTGANYNSPLHF
abundance: .
d_gene: TRBD1
v_gene: TRBV9
j_gene: TRBJ1-6

CDR3nt: TGTGCCAGCAATAGGGGGCTAGGTCAGCCCCAGCATTTT
CDR3aa: CASNRGLGQPQHF
abundance: .
d_gene: TRBD1
v_gene: TRBV12-3/TRBV12-4
j_gene: TRBJ1-5

CDR3nt: TGTGCCAGCAGTCCGACTATCGGGGACGTCCAAGAGACCCAGTACTTC
CDR3aa: CASSPTIGDVQETQYF
abundance: .
d_gene: .
v_gene: TRBV27
j_gene: TRBJ2-5

CDR3nt: TGTGCCAGCAGTTACTCGGACGGGAGCTCCTACGAGCAGTACTTC
CDR3aa: CASSYSDGSSYEQYF
abundance: .
d_gene: .
v_gene: TRBV6-2/TRBV6-3
j_gene: TRBJ2-7

CDR3nt: TGCAGCGTTGGAGCGGGAGGCCGGGTCACAGATACGCAGTATTTT
CDR3aa: CSVGAGGRVTDTQYF
abundance: .
d_gene: TRBD2
v_gene: TRBV29-1
j_gene: TRBJ2-3

CDR3nt: TGTGCCAGCAGCTTAGGACTAGCGGGGAAGTACCAAGAGACCCAGTACTTC
CDR3aa: CASSLGLAGKYQETQYF
abundance: .
d_gene: TRBD2
v_gene: TRBV11-2
j_gene: TRBJ2-5

CDR3nt: TGCGCCACGTCGCAACCGGGGACCTTAGGTGGCTACACCTTC
CDR3aa: CATSQPGTLGGYTF
abundance: .
d_gene: .
v_gene: TRBV4-1
j_gene: TRBJ1-2

CDR3nt: TGTGCCAGCAGTTACAGTCTAGAGAGGACCTACGAGCAGTACTTC
CDR3aa: CASSYSLERTYEQYF
abundance: .
d_gene: .
v_gene: TRBV6-2/TRBV6-3
j_gene: TRBJ2-7

CDR3nt: TGTGCCACCCATAGGTCGGGACAGGGGACCGATAGGTATGGCTACACCTTC
CDR3aa: CATHRSGQGTDRYGYTF
abundance: .
d_gene: TRBD1
v_gene: TRBV10-3
j_gene: TRBJ1-2

CDR3nt: TGTGCCAGCAGCTTGGGACAGGGCTCCTACGAGCAGTACTTC
CDR3aa: CASSLGQGSYEQYF
abundance: .
d_gene: TRBD1
v_gene: TRBV5-6
j_gene: TRBJ2-7

CDR3nt: TGTGCCAGTAGGCCAAAGGCTAGCACAGATACGCAGTATTTT
CDR3aa: CASRPKASTDTQYF
abundance: .
d_gene: .
v_gene: TRBV19
j_gene: TRBJ2-3

CDR3nt: TGTGCCAGTAGTATTTATCCGGGGAGTCAGCCCCAGCATTTT
CDR3aa: CASSIYPGSQPQHF
abundance: .
d_gene: .
v_gene: TRBV19
j_gene: TRBJ1-5

CDR3nt: TGTGCCAGCGGGAAATTGGACAGGGGGGATGAAAAACTGTTTTTT
CDR3aa: CASGKLDRGDEKLFF
abundance: .
d_gene: TRBD1
v_gene: TRBV28
j_gene: TRBJ1-4

CDR3nt: TGCGCCAGCAGCTTCAGGGGAGGGCCCACAGATACGCAGTATTTT
CDR3aa: CASSFRGGPTDTQYF
abundance: .
d_gene: .
v_gene: TRBV5-1
j_gene: TRBJ2-3

CDR3nt: TGTGCCAGCAGCTTGGACAGGGGGCATGGCTACACCTTC
CDR3aa: CASSLDRGHGYTF
abundance: .
d_gene: TRBD1
v_gene: TRBV11-2
j_gene: TRBJ1-2

CDR3nt: TGTGCCAGCAGTGGCCTATACGAGCAGTACTTC
CDR3aa: CASSGLYEQYF
abundance: .
d_gene: .
v_gene: TRBV2
j_gene: TRBJ2-7

CDR3nt: TGTGCCACCAGCAGAGGGAAGTCGACAGGGCGATACGGTGAAGCTTTCTTT
CDR3aa: CATSRGKSTGRYGEAFF
abundance: .
d_gene: TRBD1
v_gene: TRBV15
j_gene: TRBJ1-1

CDR3nt: TGTGCTAGTGGTCCCCTGAGGGGGGGCACCTATGGCTACACCTTC
CDR3aa: CASGPLRGGTYGYTF
abundance: .
d_gene: .
v_gene: TRBV12-5
j_gene: TRBJ1-2

CDR3nt: TGTGCCAGCAGCTTAGACCGCGGGGCAGCTTTCTTT
CDR3aa: CASSLDRGAAFF
abundance: .
d_gene: .
v_gene: TRBV11-2
j_gene: TRBJ1-1

CDR3nt: TGCAGCGCAGGGACTAGTGGTACCGGGGAGCTGTTTTTT
CDR3aa: CSAGTSGTGELFF
abundance: .
d_gene: TRBD2
v_gene: TRBV29-1
j_gene: TRBJ2-2

CDR3nt: TGTGCCAGCTCGCTCCAGGGGGCGCATTCCACAGATACGCAGTATTTT
CDR3aa: CASSLQGAHSTDTQYF
abundance: .
d_gene: TRBD1
v_gene: TRBV18
j_gene: TRBJ2-3

CDR3nt: TGTGCCAGCAGATCACTGAGCTCTGGAAACACCATATATTTT
CDR3aa: CASRSLSSGNTIYF
abundance: .
d_gene: .
v_gene: TRBV6-5
j_gene: TRBJ1-3

CDR3nt: TGCGCCAGCAGCCAAGATGAGCGGGGGAGCTCCTACAATGAGCAGTTCTTC
CDR3aa: CASSQDERGSSYNEQFF
abundance: few
d_gene: TRBD2
v_gene: TRBV4-1
j_gene: TRBJ2-1

CDR3nt: TGTGCCAGCTCCGGGCGTAGCGGGAGGGCCATGAGCTCCTACAATGAGCAGTTCTTC
CDR3aa: CASSGRSGRAMSSYNEQFF
abundance: .
d_gene: TRBD2
v_gene: TRBV7-6
j_gene: TRBJ2-1

CDR3nt: TGTGCCAGCAGCTTGGGACTAGCGGGGGGCTTGGAGCAGTACTTC
CDR3aa: CASSLGLAGGLEQYF
abundance: .
d_gene: TRBD2
v_gene: TRBV11-2
j_gene: TRBJ2-7

CDR3nt: TGTGCCAGCAGCCAAGAAGGCTGGGCCAGCTCCTACGAGCAGTACTTC
CDR3aa: CASSQEGWASSYEQYF
abundance: .
d_gene: .
v_gene: TRBV14
j_gene: TRBJ2-7

CDR3nt: TGTGCCAGCAGGCCCCACAACTCCCGTAGCACAGATACGCAGTATTTT
CDR3aa: CASRPHNSRSTDTQYF
abundance: .
d_gene: .
v_gene: TRBV7-9
j_gene: TRBJ2-3

CDR3nt: TGTGCCAGCAGCTTAGGAGATATAGGGTTCGGCGGGGAAGCTTTCTTT
CDR3aa: CASSLGDIGFGGEAFF
abundance: .
d_gene: .
v_gene: TRBV7-9
j_gene: TRBJ1-1

CDR3nt: TGTGCCAGCAGCCCCCGGACAGGCACGGATTCACCCCTCCACTTT
CDR3aa: CASSPRTGTDSPLHF
abundance: .
d_gene: TRBD1
v_gene: TRBV9
j_gene: TRBJ1-6

CDR3nt: TGTGCCAGTAGGAATAGACAGGGACTGGACACTGAAGCTTTCTTT
CDR3aa: CASRNRQGLDTEAFF
abundance: .
d_gene: TRBD1
v_gene: TRBV19
j_gene: TRBJ1-1

CDR3nt: TGTGCCAGTAGCTTAAGCGGGGCGGCTGAGCAGTTCTTC
CDR3aa: CASSLSGAAEQFF
abundance: .
d_gene: TRBD2
v_gene: TRBV19
j_gene: TRBJ2-1

CDR3nt: TGTGCCACCAGTGATTTTCGGGGGAATGAGCAGTTCTTC
CDR3aa: CATSDFRGNEQFF
abundance: .
d_gene: .
v_gene: TRBV24-1
j_gene: TRBJ2-1

CDR3nt: TGTGCCAGCAGTTTATCTGGGGGCTATGGCTACACCTTC
CDR3aa: CASSLSGGYGYTF
abundance: few
d_gene: .
v_gene: TRBV28
j_gene: TRBJ1-2

CDR3nt: TGTGCCAGCAGCTTGGCGGGGCCCACAGATACGCAGTATTTT
CDR3aa: CASSLAGPTDTQYF
abundance: .
d_gene: .
v_gene: TRBV7-6
j_gene: TRBJ2-3

CDR3nt: TGTGCCAGCAGCCCGCCCAGAATGGGGACCGGGGAGCTGTTTTTT
CDR3aa: CASSPPRMGTGELFF
abundance: .
d_gene: .
v_gene: TRBV13
j_gene: TRBJ2-2

CDR3nt: TGTGCCAGCAGCCAAGAAATCGCCAGGGGAGGCTCTGGAAACACCATATATTTT
CDR3aa: CASSQEIARGGSGNTIYF
abundance: .
d_gene: .
v_gene: TRBV3-1/TRBV3-2
j_gene: TRBJ1-3

CDR3nt: TGTGCCAGCAGTTTGGGGGGTGTGTTAGACACTGAAGCTTTCTTT
CDR3aa: CASSLGGVLDTEAFF
abundance: .
d_gene: .
v_gene: TRBV28
j_gene: TRBJ1-1

CDR3nt: TGTGCCAGCAGCGTTACAGGGTCTCACTATGGCTACACCTTC
CDR3aa: CASSVTGSHYGYTF
abundance: .
d_gene: .
v_gene: TRBV9
j_gene: TRBJ1-2

CDR3nt: TGCGCCAGCAGCGGATCCGGGACAGGGGGCCCCACAGATACGCAGTATTTT
CDR3aa: CASSGSGTGGPTDTQYF
abundance: .
d_gene: TRBD1
v_gene: TRBV5-1
j_gene: TRBJ2-3

CDR3nt: TGCGCCAGCAAAGTAGGGGTGAACACTGAAGCTTTCTTT
CDR3aa: CASKVGVNTEAFF
abundance: .
d_gene: .
v_gene: TRBV5-1
j_gene: TRBJ1-1

CDR3nt: TGTGCCAGCAGTCTACAGGGGGATCCCGGGATGGGCTATGGCTACACCTTC
CDR3aa: CASSLQGDPGMGYGYTF
abundance: .
d_gene: TRBD1
v_gene: TRBV28
j_gene: TRBJ1-2

CDR3nt: TGTGCCAGCAGTGAAGCCCCAGGCCTGGGGCCCCAGCATTTT
CDR3aa: CASSEAPGLGPQHF
abundance: .
d_gene: .
v_gene: TRBV6-1
j_gene: TRBJ1-5

CDR3nt: TGTGCCAGTAGGGACCAGCTATCCTACAATGAGCAGTTCTTC
CDR3aa: CASRDQLSYNEQFF
abundance: .
d_gene: .
v_gene: TRBV19
j_gene: TRBJ2-1

CDR3nt: TGCGCCAGCAGCACGTCAGCGGGGTGGTCCCCAGAGACCCAGTACTTC
CDR3aa: CASSTSAGWSPETQYF
abundance: .
d_gene: TRBD2
v_gene: TRBV5-1
j_gene: TRBJ2-5

CDR3nt: TGTGCCAGCGCAGGAAACACCATATATTTT
CDR3aa: CASAGNTIYF
abundance: .
d_gene: .
v_gene: TRBV12-3/TRBV12-4
j_gene: TRBJ1-3

CDR3nt: TGTGCCAGCAGTTTTACGGGCTACGAGCAGTACTTC
CDR3aa: CASSFTGYEQYF
abundance: .
d_gene: .
v_gene: TRBV27
j_gene: TRBJ2-7

CDR3nt: TGTGCCAGCAGTTTGTGGGACAGGTTCACCGGGGAGCTGTTTTTT
CDR3aa: CASSLWDRFTGELFF
abundance: .
d_gene: TRBD1
v_gene: TRBV28
j_gene: TRBJ2-2

CDR3nt: TGTGCCATCAGTGACCCGCGGGGAGGTGGTGAAAAACTGTTTTTT
CDR3aa: CAISDPRGGGEKLFF
abundance: few
d_gene: .
v_gene: TRBV10-3
j_gene: TRBJ1-4

CDR3nt: TGTGCCAGCGCTAGCGATTACAGCACAGATACGCAGTATTTT
CDR3aa: CASASDYSTDTQYF
abundance: .
d_gene: .
v_gene: TRBV7-3
j_gene: TRBJ2-3

CDR3nt: TGTGCCAGTAGTGCCAGGGTCCCAACGTTAGCAACTAATGAAAAACTGTTTTTT
CDR3aa: CASSARVPTLATNEKLFF
abundance: .
d_gene: .
v_gene: TRBV19
j_gene: TRBJ1-4

CDR3nt: TGTGCCAGCAGTTACTTTGACCAATACAATGAGCAGTTCTTC
CDR3aa: CASSYFDQYNEQFF
abundance: once
d_gene: .
v_gene: TRBV6-5
j_gene: TRBJ2-1

CDR3nt: TGTGCCAGCAGCCCAGACAGGGGCCACTCCTATGGCTACACCTTC
CDR3aa: CASSPDRGHSYGYTF
abundance: .
d_gene: TRBD1
v_gene: TRBV3-1/TRBV3-2
j_gene: TRBJ1-2

CDR3nt: TGTGCCAGCAGCCAGAAGGGCACAGCGAACACCGGGGAGCTGTTTTTT
CDR3aa: CASSQKGTANTGELFF
abundance: .
d_gene: .
v_gene: TRBV7-9
j_gene: TRBJ2-2

CDR3nt: TGTGCCAGCAGCCAAGAACAGGGGGTAATCACTGAAGCTTTCTTT
CDR3aa: CASSQEQGVITEAFF
abundance: .
d_gene: TRBD1
v_gene: TRBV3-1/TRBV3-2
j_gene: TRBJ1-1

CDR3nt: TGCAGCGTTGAAGACCCCAGAACTTATGGCTACACCTTC
CDR3aa: CSVEDPRTYGYTF
abundance: .
d_gene: .
v_gene: TRBV29-1
j_gene: TRBJ1-2